The source of this T cell receptor beta chain is a study of blood T cell repertoires in COVID-19. Study-level information: PBMCs, B-cell-depleted T cells, or T cells were the source of the cDNA or gDNA that made up the material.

The trim removed 7 bases at V and 10 bases at J, leaving 8 bases unmatched. From germline, CDR1 is SGDLS and CDR2 YYNGEE. CDR3 length: 13 residues. Seattle-derived patients entered the study during active infection and were followed longitudinally. Original methodology: Using reference gene primer amplification, nucleated cell counts were estimated. The assay was immunoSEQ multiplex PCR, and TCRdb's table has in-frame clones only and misses some. D and trimming come from the DNA, and the V and J calls and clone size come from that table. Of just over 300,000 clones listed, roughly 90% were seen once; the top ten hold 1.8%.

Material: peripheral blood. This chain links TRBV9 with TRBJ1-6; TRBD1 agrees at 7 bases. The TCR was taken from a woman aged 25 to 39 with COVID-19, enrolled during active disease. The CDR3 DNA sequence: TGTGCCAGCTCGGGAGGGGGCTACTCACCCCTCCACTTT. Protein product: CASSGGGYSPLHF.